This record looks at one T cell receptor (beta chain) sequence and its context. Germline CDR1 MNHEY, CDR2 SVGAGI. With 9 bases removed from V and 4 bases from J, the gap between germline ends came to 9 bases. CDR3 length: 11 residues. This sample is drawn from a study of blood T cell repertoires in COVID-19. The authors' processing: Amplification of reference gene primers was used by the study to estimate nucleated cell counts. Profiling relied on immunoSEQ multiplex PCR, and the TCRdb table lists in-frame clones only, not all of them. The D gene and trimming were derived from the DNA, and the V and J assignments and clone size from that table. The data show more than 150,000 clones, approximately 79% seen once.

The sequencing sample was made of peripheral blood. The chain couples TRBV6-5 to TRBJ1-2; D is unclear. The TCR comes from a woman aged 70 to 79 with acute or convalescent COVID-19. CDR3 coding DNA: TGTGCCAGTAGAGATCTCTATGGCTACACCTTC. Translation gives CASRDLYGYTF.